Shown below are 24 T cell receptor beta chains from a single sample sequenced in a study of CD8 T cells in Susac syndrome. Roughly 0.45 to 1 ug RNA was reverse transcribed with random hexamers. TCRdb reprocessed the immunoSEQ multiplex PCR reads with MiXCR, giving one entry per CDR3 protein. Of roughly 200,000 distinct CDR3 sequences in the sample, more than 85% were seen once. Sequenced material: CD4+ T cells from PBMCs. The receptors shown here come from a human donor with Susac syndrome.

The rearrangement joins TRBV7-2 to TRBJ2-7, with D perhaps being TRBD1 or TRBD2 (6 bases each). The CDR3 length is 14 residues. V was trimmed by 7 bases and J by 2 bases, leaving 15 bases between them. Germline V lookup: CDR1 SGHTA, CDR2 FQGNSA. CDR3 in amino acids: CASKPQGGTYEQYF. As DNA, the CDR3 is TGTGCCAGCAAACCTCAAGGGGGGACCTACGAGCAGTACTTC.

CDR3 coding DNA: TGCGCCAGCAGCCCGGGACTAGATGAGCAGTTCTTC. Its protein is CASSPGLDEQFF. J is TRBJ2-1 and V is TRBV5-1; TRBD2 matches 8 bases. Unmatched junction bases numbered 2, after V lost 4 bases and J lost 8 bases. Germline assignment: CDR1 SGHRS and CDR2 YFSETQ. CDR3 length equals 12 residues.

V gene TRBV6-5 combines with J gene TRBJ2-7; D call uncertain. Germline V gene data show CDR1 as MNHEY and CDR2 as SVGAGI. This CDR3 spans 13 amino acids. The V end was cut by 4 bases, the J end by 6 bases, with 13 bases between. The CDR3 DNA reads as TGTGCCAGCAGTTCCCCTTCCAGGAGCGAGCAGTACTTC. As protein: CASSSPSRSEQYF.

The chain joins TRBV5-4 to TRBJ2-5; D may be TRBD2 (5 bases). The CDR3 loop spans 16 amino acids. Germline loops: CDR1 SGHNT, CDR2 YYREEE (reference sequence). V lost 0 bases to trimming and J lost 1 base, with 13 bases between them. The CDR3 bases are TGTGCCAGCAGCTTGGATAGCGCAAAAATCCAAGAGACCCAGTACTTC. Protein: CASSLDSAKIQETQYF.

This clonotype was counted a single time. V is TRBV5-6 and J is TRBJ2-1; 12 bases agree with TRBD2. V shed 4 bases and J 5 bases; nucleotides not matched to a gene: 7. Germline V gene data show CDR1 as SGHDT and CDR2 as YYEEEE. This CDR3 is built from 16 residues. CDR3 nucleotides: TGTGCCAGCAGCCCACTAGCGGGGGGTTTAAACAATGAGCAGTTCTTC. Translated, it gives CASSPLAGGLNNEQFF.

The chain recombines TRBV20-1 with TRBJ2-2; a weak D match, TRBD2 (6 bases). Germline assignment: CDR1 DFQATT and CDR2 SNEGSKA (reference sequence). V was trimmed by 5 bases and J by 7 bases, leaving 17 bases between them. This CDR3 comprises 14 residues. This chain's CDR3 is CSAARGGESGELFF. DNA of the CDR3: TGCAGTGCTGCGCGCGGCGGGGAAAGCGGGGAGCTGTTTTTT.

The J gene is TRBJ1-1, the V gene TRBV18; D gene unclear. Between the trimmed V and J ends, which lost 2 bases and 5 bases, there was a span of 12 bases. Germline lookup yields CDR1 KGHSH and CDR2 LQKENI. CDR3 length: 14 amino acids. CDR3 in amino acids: CASSPVGGRTEAFF. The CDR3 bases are TGTGCCAGCTCACCAGTCGGCGGGCGTACTGAAGCTTTCTTT.

The CDR3 bases are TGTGCCAGCAGTCCTAGTGGGGACCCCTTCAATTATGGCTACACCTTC. It is translated as CASSPSGDPFNYGYTF. The chain is built from TRBV28 and TRBJ1-2; perhaps TRBD1 as D (5 bases). Trimming left V 5 bases short and J 5 bases short, with 21 bases between. The CDR3 totals 16 residues. Germline-derived CDR1 and CDR2 are MDHEN and SYDVKM.

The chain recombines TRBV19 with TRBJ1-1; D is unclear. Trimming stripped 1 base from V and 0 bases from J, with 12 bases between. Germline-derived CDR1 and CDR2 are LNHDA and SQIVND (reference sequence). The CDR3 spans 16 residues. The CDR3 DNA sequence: TGTGCCAGTAGTATAGGAGGAAGGAACATGAACACTGAAGCTTTCTTT. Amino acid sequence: CASSIGGRNMNTEAFF. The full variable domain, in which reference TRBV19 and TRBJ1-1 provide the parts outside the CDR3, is DGGITQSPKYLFRKEGQNVTLSCEQNLNHDAMYWYRQDPGQGLRLIYYSQIVNDFQKGDIAEGYSVSREKKESFPLTVTSAQKNPTAFYLCASSIGGRNMNTEAFFGQGTRLTVV.

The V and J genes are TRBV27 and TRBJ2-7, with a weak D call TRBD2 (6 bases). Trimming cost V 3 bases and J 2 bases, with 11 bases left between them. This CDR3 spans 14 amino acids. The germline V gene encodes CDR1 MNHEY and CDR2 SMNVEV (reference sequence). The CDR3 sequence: CASSFLRGTYEQYF. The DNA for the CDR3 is TGTGCCAGCAGTTTTCTGCGGGGAACCTACGAGCAGTACTTC.

The CDR3 bases are TGTGCCAGCAGAGGGACGGATAGCAATCAGCCCCAGCATTTT. Protein: CASRGTDSNQPQHF. The V and J genes are TRBV6-1 and TRBJ1-5; possibly TRBD1 for D (5 bases). The length of the CDR3 is 14 residues. Trimming shortened V by 6 bases and J by 0 bases, and 9 bases separated the two germline ends. In germline, CDR1 is MNHNS, CDR2 SASEGT.

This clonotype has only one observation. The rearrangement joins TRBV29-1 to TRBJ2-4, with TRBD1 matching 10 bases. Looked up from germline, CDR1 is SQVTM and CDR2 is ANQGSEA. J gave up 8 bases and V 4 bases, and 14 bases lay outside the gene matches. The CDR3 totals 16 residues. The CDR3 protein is CSVVLIVGTGVHIQYF. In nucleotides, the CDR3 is TGCAGCGTTGTGCTCATAGTCGGGACAGGGGTACACATTCAGTACTTC.

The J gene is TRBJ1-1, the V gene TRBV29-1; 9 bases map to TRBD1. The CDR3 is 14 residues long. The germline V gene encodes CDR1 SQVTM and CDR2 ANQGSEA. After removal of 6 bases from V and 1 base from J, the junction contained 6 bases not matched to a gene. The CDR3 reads CSVVPTGGNTEAFF. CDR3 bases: TGCAGCGTCGTCCCGACAGGGGGGAACACTGAAGCTTTCTTT.

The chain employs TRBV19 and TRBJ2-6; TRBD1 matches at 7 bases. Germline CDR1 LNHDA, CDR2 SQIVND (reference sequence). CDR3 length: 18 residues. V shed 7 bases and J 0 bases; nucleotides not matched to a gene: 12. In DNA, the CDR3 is TGTGCCAGTAACCCCGCGACAGGGCCCTACTCTGGGGCCAACGTCCTGACTTTC. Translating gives CASNPATGPYSGANVLTF.

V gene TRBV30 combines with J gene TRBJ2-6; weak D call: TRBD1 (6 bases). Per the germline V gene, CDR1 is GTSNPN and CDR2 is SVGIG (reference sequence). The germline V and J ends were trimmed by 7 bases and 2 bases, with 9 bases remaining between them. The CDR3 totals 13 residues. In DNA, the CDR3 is TGTGCCTTCAGGGGTCCTGGGGCCAACGTCCTGACTTTC. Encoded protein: CAFRGPGANVLTF.

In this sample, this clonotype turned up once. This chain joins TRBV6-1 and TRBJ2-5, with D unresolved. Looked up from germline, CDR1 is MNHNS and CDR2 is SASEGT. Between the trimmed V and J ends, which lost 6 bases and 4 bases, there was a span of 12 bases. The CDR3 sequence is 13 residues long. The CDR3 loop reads CASRTWGGETQYF. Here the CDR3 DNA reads TGTGCCAGCAGGACTTGGGGTGGAGAGACCCAGTACTTC.

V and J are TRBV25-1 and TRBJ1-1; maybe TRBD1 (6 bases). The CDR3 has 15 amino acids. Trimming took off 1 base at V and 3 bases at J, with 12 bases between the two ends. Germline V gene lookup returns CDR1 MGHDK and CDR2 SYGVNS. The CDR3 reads CASSELGGADTEAFF. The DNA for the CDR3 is TGTGCCAGCAGTGAATTAGGGGGAGCGGACACTGAAGCTTTCTTT.

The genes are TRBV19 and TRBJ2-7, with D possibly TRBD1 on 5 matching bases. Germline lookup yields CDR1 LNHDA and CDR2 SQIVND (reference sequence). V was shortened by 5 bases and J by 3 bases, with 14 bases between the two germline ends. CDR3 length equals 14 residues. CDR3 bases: TGTGCCAGTAGTTCCAGACAGCAATACTACGAGCAGTACTTC. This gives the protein CASSSRQQYYEQYF. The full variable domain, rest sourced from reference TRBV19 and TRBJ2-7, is DGGITQSPKYLFRKEGQNVTLSCEQNLNHDAMYWYRQDPGQGLRLIYYSQIVNDFQKGDIAEGYSVSREKKESFPLTVTSAQKNPTAFYLCASSSRQQYYEQYFGPGTRLTVT.

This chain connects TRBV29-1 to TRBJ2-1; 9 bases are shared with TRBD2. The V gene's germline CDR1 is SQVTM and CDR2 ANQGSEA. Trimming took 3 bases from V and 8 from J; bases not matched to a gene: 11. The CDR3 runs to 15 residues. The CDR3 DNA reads TGCAGCGTTGATCGGGCGGGGGGGCCGGGCGATGAGCAGTTCTTC. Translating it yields CSVDRAGGPGDEQFF.

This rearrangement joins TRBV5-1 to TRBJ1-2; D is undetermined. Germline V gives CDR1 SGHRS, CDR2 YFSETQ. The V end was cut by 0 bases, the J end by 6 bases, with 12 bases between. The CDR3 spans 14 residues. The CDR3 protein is CASSLEGAPHGYTF. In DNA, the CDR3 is TGCGCCAGCAGCTTGGAGGGAGCCCCCCATGGCTACACCTTC. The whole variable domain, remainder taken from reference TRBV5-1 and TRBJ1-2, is KAGVTQTPRYLIKTRGQQVTLSCSPISGHRSVSWYQQTPGQGLQFLFEYFSETQRNKGNFPGRFSGRQFSNSRSEMNVSTLELGDSALYLCASSLEGAPHGYTFGSGTRLTVV.

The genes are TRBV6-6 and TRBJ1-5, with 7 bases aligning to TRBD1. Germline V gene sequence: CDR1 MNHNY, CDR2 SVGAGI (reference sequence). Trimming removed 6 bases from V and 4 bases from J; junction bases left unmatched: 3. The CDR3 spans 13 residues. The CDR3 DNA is TGTGCCAGCAGAGTGACAGGGAATCAGCCCCAGCATTTT. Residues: CASRVTGNQPQHF.

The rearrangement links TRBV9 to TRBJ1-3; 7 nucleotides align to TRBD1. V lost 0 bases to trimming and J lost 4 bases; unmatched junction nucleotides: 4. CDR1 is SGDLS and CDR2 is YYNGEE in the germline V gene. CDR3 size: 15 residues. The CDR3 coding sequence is TGTGCCAGCAGCGTAGCGACAGGGACCGGAAACACCATATATTTT. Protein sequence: CASSVATGTGNTIYF.

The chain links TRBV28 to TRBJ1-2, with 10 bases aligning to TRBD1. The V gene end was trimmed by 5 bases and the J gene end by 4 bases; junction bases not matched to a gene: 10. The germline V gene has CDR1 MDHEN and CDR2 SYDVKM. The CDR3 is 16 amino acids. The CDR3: CASSHMWGQGTYGYTF. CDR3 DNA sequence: TGTGCCAGCAGTCATATGTGGGGACAGGGGACCTATGGCTACACCTTC.

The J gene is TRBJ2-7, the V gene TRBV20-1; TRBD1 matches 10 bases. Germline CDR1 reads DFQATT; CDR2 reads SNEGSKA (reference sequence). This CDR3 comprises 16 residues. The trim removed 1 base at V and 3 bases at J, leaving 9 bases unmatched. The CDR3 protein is CSARGQGGQGSYEQYF. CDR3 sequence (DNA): TGCAGTGCTAGAGGCCAGGGGGGACAGGGGAGCTACGAGCAGTACTTC.